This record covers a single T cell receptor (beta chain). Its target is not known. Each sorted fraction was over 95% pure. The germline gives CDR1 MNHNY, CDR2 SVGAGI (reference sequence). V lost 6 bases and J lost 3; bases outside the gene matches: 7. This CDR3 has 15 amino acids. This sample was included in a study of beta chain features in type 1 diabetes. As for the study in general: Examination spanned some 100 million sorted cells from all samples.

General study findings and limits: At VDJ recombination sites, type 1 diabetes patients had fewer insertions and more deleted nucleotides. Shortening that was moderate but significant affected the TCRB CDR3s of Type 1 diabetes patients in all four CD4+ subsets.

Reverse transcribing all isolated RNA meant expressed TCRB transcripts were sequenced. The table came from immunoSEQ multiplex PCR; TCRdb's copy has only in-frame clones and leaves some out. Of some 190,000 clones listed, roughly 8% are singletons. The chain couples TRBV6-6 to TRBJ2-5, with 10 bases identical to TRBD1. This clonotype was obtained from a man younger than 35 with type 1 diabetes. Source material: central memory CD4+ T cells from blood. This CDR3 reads CASRTTGGREETQYF. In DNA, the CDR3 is TGTGCCAGCAGGACGACAGGGGGCAGAGAAGAGACCCAGTACTTC.